These T cell receptor beta chains were read from a single sample in a study of human T cells and chemical hapten exposure. MiXCR, applied by TCRdb to the RACE reads, yields one record per CDR3 protein. The table has roughly 360,000 distinct CDR3 sequences, roughly 4.8% seen once. The sample here was whole blood, taken in connection with sensitization to the hapten diphenylcyclopropenone (DPC). These receptors all stem from a woman aged 45-60 years with alopecia areata. Some clones in this sample may be carry-over from other donors' samples. The CDR3 runs from the conserved cysteine through the conserved F or W. The D gene is left open where the match is weak. The listing skips clone size in some rows; elsewhere it reads once, few, many or a size class.

v_gene,abundance,d_gene,CDR3aa
TRBV12-3/TRBV12-4,many,.,CASSTRRGLNEKLFF
TRBV6-6,.,.,CASIIGENYGYTF
TRBV12-3/TRBV12-4,many,TRBD1,CASSLGDSYEQYF
TRBV7-2,.,TRBD1,CASSRDSPGELFF
TRBV2,many,TRBD1,CASEQGAWNDKLFF
TRBV11-2,many,.,CASSSPGRRNIQYF
TRBV6-5,many,.,CASSYSLGGDQPQHF
TRBV30,many,TRBD2,CAWNRLAGGGEQFF
TRBV7-6,many,TRBD2,CASSLLAGDSTDTQYF
TRBV9,many,TRBD2,CASSAAGGHLGEQFF
TRBV28,.,TRBD2,CASCLEGLAGGQNTGELFF
TRBV19,.,.,CASTPGAYNEQFF
TRBV12-3/TRBV12-4,many,TRBD1,CASSGTGVLQPQHF
TRBV2,.,TRBD1,CASSASRDRAEKLFF
TRBV5-5,few,.,CASSLEFTGRKSNQPQHF
TRBV16,many,.,CASSPQDGAAFF
TRBV4-3,many,.,CASSQALTSTDTQYF
TRBV28,many,TRBD1,CASRLGGADEKLFF
TRBV2,many,.,CASSERGYTEAFF
TRBV7-9,few,.,CASSLRDGASTF
TRBV3-1,.,.,CASSLEGRGEKLFF
TRBV7-2,.,.,CASTSWLLHGNTIYF
TRBV9,few,TRBD1,CASSTRAAGTANEKLFF
TRBV12-3/TRBV12-4,many,.,CASSPLAISTEAFF
TRBV29-1,.,TRBD1,CSVEDSGDRGTDGYTF
TRBV6-6,few,.,CASSYGGREKLFF
TRBV5-6,many,.,CASSWGTGGYTF
TRBV20-1,once,TRBD2,CSARLAGAPDTQYF
TRBV24-1,few,TRBD1,CATSDPGQGAFEQYF
TRBV20-1,many,TRBD2,CSAPSGAGGSTDTQYF
TRBV3-1,.,TRBD1,CAGSQAARGDGYTF
TRBV20-1,many,TRBD2,CSGASGNEQFF
TRBV20-1,.,TRBD1,CSASLYRGRGTEAFF
TRBV5-4,few,TRBD2,CASSWTSGSRETQYF
TRBV20-1,many,TRBD2,CSATLAGGPYEQYF
TRBV11-2,many,.,CASSLDLGGEQFF
TRBV4-2,many,.,CASSPTPTVNYGYTF
TRBV29-1,many,TRBD2,CSVEGTSDTDTQYF
TRBV7-9,many,TRBD2,CASSLVAGGNSDTQYF
TRBV29-1,many,.,CSVDPSRENEQFF